A selection of T cell receptor beta chains follows, all from one sample in a study of T cells in Graves' hyperthyroidism and ophthalmopathy. TCRdb recomputed calls from the multiplex PCR reads with MiXCR, one row per CDR3 protein. The table lists about 180,000 distinct CDR3 sequences, approximately 17% of them singletons. The specimen sequenced was blood. The receptors come from a woman in her fifties or sixties with Graves' hyperthyroidism. Both conserved end residues are part of each CDR3. The D gene is left open where the match is weak. Size values are once, few and many counts, or a class for expanded clones, and some rows have none.

CDR3 protein: CASSQVGGQQFF
CDR3 DNA: TGTGCCAGCAGCCAAGTAGGGGGCCAGCAGTTCTTC
J gene: TRBJ2-1
D gene: TRBD1
clone size: many
V gene: TRBV3-1

CDR3 protein: CASIPRSLREKLFF
CDR3 DNA: TGTGCCAGCATCCCAAGGTCCCTGAGGGAAAAACTGTTTTTT
J gene: TRBJ1-4
D gene: -
clone size: many
V gene: TRBV2

CDR3 protein: CASSFIHSGKYNEQFF
CDR3 DNA: TGTGCCAGCAGTTTTATCCATAGCGGAAAGTACAATGAGCAGTTCTTC
J gene: TRBJ2-1
D gene: -
clone size: -
V gene: TRBV12-3/TRBV12-4

CDR3 protein: CASSSYRGGDTQYF
CDR3 DNA: TGCGCCAGCAGCTCCTACCGCGGGGGAGATACGCAGTATTTT
J gene: TRBJ2-3
D gene: TRBD2
clone size: many
V gene: TRBV5-1

CDR3 protein: CDSSKSTGGNEKLFF
CDR3 DNA: TGTGACAGCAGCAAATCAACAGGGGGAAATGAAAAACTGTTTTTT
J gene: TRBJ1-4
D gene: TRBD1
clone size: -
V gene: TRBV7-8

CDR3 protein: CASRKLGRKETQYF
CDR3 DNA: TGTGCCAGCAGAAAACTCGGCAGAAAAGAGACCCAGTACTTC
J gene: TRBJ2-5
D gene: -
clone size: many
V gene: TRBV6-1

CDR3 protein: CSARDPGSSGNTIYF
CDR3 DNA: TGCAGTGCTAGAGATCCGGGATCTTCTGGAAACACCATATATTTT
J gene: TRBJ1-3
D gene: -
clone size: few
V gene: TRBV20-1

CDR3 protein: CASSLLQDSTTGELFF
CDR3 DNA: TGTGCCAGCAGTTTATTACAGGATAGTACCACCGGGGAGCTGTTTTTT
J gene: TRBJ2-2
D gene: -
clone size: -
V gene: TRBV28

CDR3 protein: CASSQLGTLKWAFF
CDR3 DNA: TGCGCCAGCAGCCAACTGGGCACTCTGAAGTGGGCTTTCTTT
J gene: TRBJ1-1
D gene: -
clone size: -
V gene: TRBV4-1

CDR3 protein: CASSLSGSNYQPQHF
CDR3 DNA: TGTGCCAGCAGCTTATCCGGAAGTAACTATCAGCCCCAGCATTTT
J gene: TRBJ1-5
D gene: -
clone size: many
V gene: TRBV7-9

CDR3 protein: CASSVGAFRELFF
CDR3 DNA: TGTGCCAGCAGCGTGGGGGCTTTTCGGGAGCTGTTTTTT
J gene: TRBJ2-2
D gene: -
clone size: many
V gene: TRBV9

CDR3 protein: CASSAPGGGGPGSCFF
CDR3 DNA: -
J gene: TRBJ2-2
D gene: -
clone size: -
V gene: TRBV6-2/TRBV6-3

CDR3 protein: CASSTRQGAEAFF
CDR3 DNA: TGCGCCAGCAGCACGCGACAGGGGGCTGAAGCTTTCTTT
J gene: TRBJ1-1
D gene: TRBD1
clone size: many
V gene: TRBV5-1

CDR3 protein: CSVRTGSQKGETQYF
CDR3 DNA: TGCAGCGTTAGGACAGGGTCCCAGAAGGGGGAGACCCAGTACTTC
J gene: TRBJ2-5
D gene: TRBD1
clone size: many
V gene: TRBV29-1

CDR3 protein: CASSQSRGEGEETQYF
CDR3 DNA: TGTGCCAGCAGCCAGAGTAGGGGGGAGGGGGAAGAGACCCAGTACTTC
J gene: TRBJ2-5
D gene: -
clone size: many
V gene: TRBV6-1

CDR3 protein: CASSSPRNTEAFF
CDR3 DNA: TGTGCCAGCAGCTCCCCCCGGAACACTGAAGCTTTCTTT
J gene: TRBJ1-1
D gene: -
clone size: many
V gene: TRBV7-2

CDR3 protein: CASTPSQGATYNEQFF
CDR3 DNA: TGTGCCAGCACCCCTTCACAGGGGGCGACTTACAATGAGCAGTTCTTC
J gene: TRBJ2-1
D gene: TRBD1
clone size: many
V gene: TRBV5-5

CDR3 protein: CASSLSEGVGNEQFF
CDR3 DNA: TGTGCCAGCAGCTTAAGTGAGGGGGTCGGCAATGAGCAGTTCTTC
J gene: TRBJ2-1
D gene: -
clone size: many
V gene: TRBV7-3

CDR3 protein: CSAGFGGGNEQYF
CDR3 DNA: TGCAGTGCTGGGTTTGGCGGGGGGAACGAGCAGTACTTC
J gene: TRBJ2-7
D gene: TRBD2
clone size: many
V gene: TRBV20-1

CDR3 protein: CASSPREIAGGRTDTQYF
CDR3 DNA: TGTGCCAGCAGCCCGCGAGAGATAGCGGGGGGTCGCACAGATACGCAGTATTTT
J gene: TRBJ2-3
D gene: TRBD2
clone size: -
V gene: TRBV9

CDR3 protein: CASEMRGSVQPQHF
CDR3 DNA: TGTGCCAGCGAAATGAGGGGGTCCGTTCAGCCCCAGCATTTT
J gene: TRBJ1-5
D gene: -
clone size: many
V gene: TRBV6-2/TRBV6-3

CDR3 protein: CSAREGQLYSYEQYF
CDR3 DNA: TGCAGTGCTAGAGAGGGACAGCTCTATTCCTACGAGCAGTACTTC
J gene: TRBJ2-7
D gene: TRBD1
clone size: -
V gene: TRBV20-1

CDR3 protein: CASSSSRGEAFF
CDR3 DNA: TGTGCCAGCAGTTCTAGTCGGGGTGAAGCTTTCTTT
J gene: TRBJ1-1
D gene: -
clone size: -
V gene: TRBV6-5

CDR3 protein: CASSNTGGAVDTQYF
CDR3 DNA: TGTGCCAGCAGCAACACCGGGGGGGCGGTTGATACGCAGTATTTT
J gene: TRBJ2-3
D gene: TRBD2
clone size: many
V gene: TRBV5-5

CDR3 protein: CASSPLGSQKGYTF
CDR3 DNA: TGTGCCAGCAGCCCCCTGGGGTCCCAGAAGGGCTACACCTTC
J gene: TRBJ1-2
D gene: -
clone size: many
V gene: TRBV7-9

CDR3 protein: CASRGRGRQGYTF
CDR3 DNA: TGTGCCAGCAGAGGAAGGGGCCGGCAAGGCTACACCTTC
J gene: TRBJ1-2
D gene: -
clone size: few
V gene: TRBV27

CDR3 protein: CSATTGTSNQPQHF
CDR3 DNA: TGCAGTGCTACTACAGGGACTAGCAATCAGCCCCAGCATTTT
J gene: TRBJ1-5
D gene: -
clone size: many
V gene: TRBV20-1

CDR3 protein: CSARKLPGQGADEQFF
CDR3 DNA: TGCAGTGCTAGAAAGCTCCCGGGACAGGGTGCTGATGAGCAGTTCTTC
J gene: TRBJ2-1
D gene: TRBD1
clone size: many
V gene: TRBV20-1

CDR3 protein: CSVSTGTDYGYTF
CDR3 DNA: TGCAGCGTCTCCACCGGGACAGACTATGGCTACACCTTC
J gene: TRBJ1-2
D gene: TRBD1
clone size: many
V gene: TRBV29-1